Sequencing of this TCR beta chain was carried out in a study of early T cells in non-severe SARS-CoV-2 infection. Study information: RNA in bulk from unsorted whole blood was sequenced, and chains were unpaired.

Overall study results and limits: VDJdb-based matching was biased toward anti-spike CD8 responses and missed private and CD4 specificities.

On this clonotype: Its antigen is currently unknown.

CDR3 length: 15 residues. V dropped 5 bases and J dropped 4 bases, with 17 bases sitting between them. Germline assignment: CDR1 MDHEN and CDR2 SYDVKM. cDNA molecules, individually, were tagged with unique molecular identifiers. TCRdb analysed the 5' RACE reads with MiXCR anew, one entry per CDR3 protein. Of 88,000 or so distinct CDR3 sequences in the sample, 14% to 15% were seen once. J is TRBJ1-2 and V is TRBV28, with a tentative D call TRBD1 (5 bases). The TCR was taken from an adult who was a healthcare worker with PCR-confirmed SARS-CoV-2 infection or an uninfected control (not recorded which). The sample comprised whole blood. Here the CDR3 reads CASSNADRDSYGYTF. CDR3 sequence (DNA): TGTGCCAGCAGTAACGCCGACAGAGATTCCTATGGCTACACCTTC.